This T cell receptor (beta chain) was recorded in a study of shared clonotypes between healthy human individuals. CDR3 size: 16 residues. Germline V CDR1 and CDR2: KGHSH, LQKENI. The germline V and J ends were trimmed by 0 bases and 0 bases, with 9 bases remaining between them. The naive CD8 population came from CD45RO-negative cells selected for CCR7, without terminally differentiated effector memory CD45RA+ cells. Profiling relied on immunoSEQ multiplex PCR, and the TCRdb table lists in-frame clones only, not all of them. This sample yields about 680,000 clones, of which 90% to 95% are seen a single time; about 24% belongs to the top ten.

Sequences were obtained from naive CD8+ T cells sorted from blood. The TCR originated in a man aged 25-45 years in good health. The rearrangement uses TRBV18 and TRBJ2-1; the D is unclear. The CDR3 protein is CASSPPVSNSYNEQFF. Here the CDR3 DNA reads TGTGCCAGCTCACCACCGGTCAGTAACTCCTACAATGAGCAGTTCTTC. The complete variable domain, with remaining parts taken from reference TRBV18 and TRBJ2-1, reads NAGVMQNPRHLVRRRGQEARLRCSPMKGHSHVYWYRQLPEEGLKFMVYLQKENIIDESGMPKERFSAEFPKEGPSILRIQQVVRGDSAAYFCASSPPVSNSYNEQFFGPGTRLTVL.